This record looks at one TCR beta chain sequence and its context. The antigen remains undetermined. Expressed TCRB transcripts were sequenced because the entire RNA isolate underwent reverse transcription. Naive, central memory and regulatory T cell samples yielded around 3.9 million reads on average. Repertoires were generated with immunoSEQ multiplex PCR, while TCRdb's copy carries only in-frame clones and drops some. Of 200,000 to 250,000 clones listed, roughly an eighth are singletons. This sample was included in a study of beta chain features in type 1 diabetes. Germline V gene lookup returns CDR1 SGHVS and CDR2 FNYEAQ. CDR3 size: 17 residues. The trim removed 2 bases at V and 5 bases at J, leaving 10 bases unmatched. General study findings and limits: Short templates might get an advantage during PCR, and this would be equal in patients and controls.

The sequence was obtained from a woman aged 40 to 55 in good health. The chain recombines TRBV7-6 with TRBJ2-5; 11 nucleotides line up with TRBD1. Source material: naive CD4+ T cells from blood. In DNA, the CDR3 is TGTGCCAGCAGCTTATCTGCGAGGACAGGGGGCGGGGAGACCCAGTACTTC. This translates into CASSLSARTGGGETQYF.